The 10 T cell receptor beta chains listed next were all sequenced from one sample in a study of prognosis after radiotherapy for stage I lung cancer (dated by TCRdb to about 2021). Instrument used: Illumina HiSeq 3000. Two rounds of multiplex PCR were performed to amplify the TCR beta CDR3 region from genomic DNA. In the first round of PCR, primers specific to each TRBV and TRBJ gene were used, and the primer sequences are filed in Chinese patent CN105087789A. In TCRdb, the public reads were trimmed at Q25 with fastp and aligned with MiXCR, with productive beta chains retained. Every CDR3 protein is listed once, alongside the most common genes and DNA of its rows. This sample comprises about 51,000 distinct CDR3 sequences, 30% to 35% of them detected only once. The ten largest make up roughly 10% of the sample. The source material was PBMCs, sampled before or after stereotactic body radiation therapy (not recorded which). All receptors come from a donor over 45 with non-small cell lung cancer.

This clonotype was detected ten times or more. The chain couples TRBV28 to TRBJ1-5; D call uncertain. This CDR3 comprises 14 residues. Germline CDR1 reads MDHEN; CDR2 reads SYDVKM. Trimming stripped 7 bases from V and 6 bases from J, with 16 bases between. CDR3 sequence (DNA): TGTGCCAGCAAGGACGGGGTATCAGGTCAGCCCCAGCATTTT. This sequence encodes CASKDGVSGQPQHF.

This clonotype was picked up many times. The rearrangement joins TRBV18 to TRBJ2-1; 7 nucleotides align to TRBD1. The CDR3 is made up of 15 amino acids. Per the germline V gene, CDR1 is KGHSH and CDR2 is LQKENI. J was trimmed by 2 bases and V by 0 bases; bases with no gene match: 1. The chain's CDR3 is CASSPPDRAYNEQFF. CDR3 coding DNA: TGTGCCAGCTCACCACCCGACAGGGCCTACAATGAGCAGTTCTTC.

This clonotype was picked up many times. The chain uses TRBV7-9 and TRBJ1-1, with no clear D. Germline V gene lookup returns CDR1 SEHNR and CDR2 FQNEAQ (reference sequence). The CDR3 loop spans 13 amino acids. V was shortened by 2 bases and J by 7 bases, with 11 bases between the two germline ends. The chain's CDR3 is CASSLIGTSEAFF. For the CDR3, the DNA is TGTGCCAGCAGCTTAATCGGTACAAGTGAAGCTTTCTTT.

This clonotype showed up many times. CDR3 coding DNA: TGCGCCAGCAGTTCCAGTCCCGGGGGTATCGCTTTCTTT. It is translated as CASSSSPGGIAFF. V gene TRBV5-1 combines with J gene TRBJ1-1; D possibly corresponds to TRBD1 (5 bases). The CDR3 loop spans 13 amino acids. Germline lookup yields CDR1 SGHRS and CDR2 YFSETQ. The V end was cut by 5 bases, the J end by 11 bases, with 19 bases between.

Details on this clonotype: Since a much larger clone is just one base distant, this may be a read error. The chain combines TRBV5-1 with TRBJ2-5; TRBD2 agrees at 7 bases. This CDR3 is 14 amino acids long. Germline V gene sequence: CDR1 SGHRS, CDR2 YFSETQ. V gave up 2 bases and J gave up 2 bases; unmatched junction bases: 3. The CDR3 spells CASSFTSVQETQYF. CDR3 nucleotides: TGCGCCAGCAGCTTTACTAGCGTACAAGAGACCCAGTACTTC.

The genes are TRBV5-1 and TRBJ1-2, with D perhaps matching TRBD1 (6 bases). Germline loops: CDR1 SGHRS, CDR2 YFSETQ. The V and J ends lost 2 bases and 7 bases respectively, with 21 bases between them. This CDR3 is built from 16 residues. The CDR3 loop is CASSFTGGALVFGYTF. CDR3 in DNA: TGCGCCAGCAGCTTCACTGGGGGGGCCTTGGTTTTTGGCTACACCTTC.

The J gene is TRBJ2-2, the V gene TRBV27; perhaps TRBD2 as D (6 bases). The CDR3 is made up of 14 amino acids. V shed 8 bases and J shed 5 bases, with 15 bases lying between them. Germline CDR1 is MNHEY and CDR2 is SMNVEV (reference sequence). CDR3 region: CASSPLGRTGELFF. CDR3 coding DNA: TGTGCCAGCTCCCCTTTGGGGAGGACCGGGGAGCTGTTTTTT.

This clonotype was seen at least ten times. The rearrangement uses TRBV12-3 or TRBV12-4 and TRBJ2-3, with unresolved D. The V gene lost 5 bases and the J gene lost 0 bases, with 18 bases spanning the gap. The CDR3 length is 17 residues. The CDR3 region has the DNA TGTGCCAGCAGTCTCCCCTACCGGGCCCCTAGCACAGATACGCAGTATTTT. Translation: CASSLPYRAPSTDTQYF.

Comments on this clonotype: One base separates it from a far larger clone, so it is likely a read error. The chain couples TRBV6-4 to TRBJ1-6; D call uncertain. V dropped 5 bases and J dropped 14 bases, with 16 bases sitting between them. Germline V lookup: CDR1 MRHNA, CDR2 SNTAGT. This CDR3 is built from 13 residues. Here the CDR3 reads CASSSRESGSLHF. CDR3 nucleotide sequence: TGTGCCAGCAGTTCACGGGAGAGCGGGTCCCTCCACTTT.

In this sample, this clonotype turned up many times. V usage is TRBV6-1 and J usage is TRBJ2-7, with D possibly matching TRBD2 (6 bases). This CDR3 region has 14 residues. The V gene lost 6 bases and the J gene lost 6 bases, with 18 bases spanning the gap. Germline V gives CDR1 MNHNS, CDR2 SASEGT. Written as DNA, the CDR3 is TGTGCCAGCAGGGACTACAAGGATTCCACCGAGCAGTACTTC. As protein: CASRDYKDSTEQYF.